The next 10 T cell receptor beta chains were all read from a single sample in a study of blood T cell repertoires in COVID-19. Sequenced by immunoSEQ multiplex PCR; TCRdb stores in-frame clones only, minus some. The sample includes 300,000 to 450,000 clones, less than 90% seen only once; the top ten take more than 1%. The specimen was PBMCs or T cells enriched from blood (not recorded which). These receptor sequences come from a woman aged 25 to 39 who had recovered from COVID-19.

The chain employs TRBV5-4 and TRBJ2-1; 9 bases match TRBD2. Germline V gene data show CDR1 as SGHNT and CDR2 as YYREEE (reference sequence). V gave up 3 bases and J gave up 4 bases; unmatched junction bases: 8. The CDR3 consists of 16 residues. The CDR3 sequence is CASSSKSSGVYNEQFF. CDR3 sequence (DNA): TGTGCCAGCAGCTCTAAATCTAGCGGGGTATACAATGAGCAGTTCTTC. The full variable domain, completed using reference TRBV5-4 and TRBJ2-1, is ETGVTQSPTHLIKTRGQQVTLRCSSQSGHNTVSWYQQALGQGPQFIFQYYREEENGRGNFPPRFSGLQFPNYSSELNVNALELDDSALYLCASSSKSSGVYNEQFFGPGTRLTVL.

The chain carries TRBV9 and TRBJ2-5; 11 positions agree with TRBD2. The CDR3 sequence is 16 residues long. The germline V gene encodes CDR1 SGDLS and CDR2 YYNGEE. V was clipped by 3 bases and J by 2 bases; unmatched bases: 6. Here the CDR3 reads CASSEWGLAAQETQYF. CDR3 nucleotides: TGTGCCAGCAGCGAATGGGGACTAGCGGCTCAAGAGACCCAGTACTTC.

The gene calls are TRBV6-5 and TRBJ1-5, with a tentative D call TRBD1 (5 bases). Germline V lookup: CDR1 MNHEY, CDR2 SVGAGI. The length of the CDR3 is 14 residues. The V and J ends lost 7 bases and 3 bases respectively, with 13 bases between them. In DNA, the CDR3 is TGTGCCAGCACTCGAAGGGGTCTCAATCAGCCCCAGCATTTT. As protein: CASTRRGLNQPQHF.

The J gene is TRBJ2-1, the V gene TRBV2; a possible D gene is TRBD2 (5 bases). The CDR3 totals 14 residues. CDR1 SNHLY and CDR2 FYNNEI come from the germline V gene. Between the trimmed V and J ends, which lost 10 bases and 3 bases, there was a span of 16 bases. The CDR3 region is CAIGGLADYNEQFF. CDR3 nucleotide sequence: TGTGCCATCGGCGGGCTAGCTGACTACAATGAGCAGTTCTTC.

This clone was recorded a few times. The rearrangement joins TRBV13 to TRBJ1-1; D gene uncertain. Trimming took off 4 bases at V and 2 bases at J, with 11 bases between the two ends. Looked up from germline, CDR1 is PRHDT and CDR2 is FYEKMQ (reference sequence). This CDR3 is built from 14 residues. The CDR3 DNA reads as TGTGCCAGCAGCTCACGAAGGACTAACACTGAAGCTTTCTTT. It specifies CASSSRRTNTEAFF.

The chain has TRBV29-1 and TRBJ2-7; 7 nucleotides line up with TRBD2. This CDR3 comprises 12 residues. CDR1 and CDR2 (germline): SQVTM, ANQGSEA. V shed 7 bases, J shed 0 bases, and the junction held 3 bases outside the gene matches. The CDR3: CSAAGDSYEQYF. CDR3 nucleotide sequence: TGCAGCGCCGCGGGGGACTCCTACGAGCAGTACTTC.

CDR3 in amino acids: CASRQTGGEQYF. DNA of the CDR3: TGTGCCAGCAGACAGACAGGGGGCGAGCAGTACTTC. This chain connects TRBV3-1 (or the pseudogene TRBV3-2) to TRBJ2-7; TRBD1 agrees at 9 bases. Per germline, CDR1 LGHDT and CDR2 YNNKEL (reference sequence). The CDR3 sequence is 12 residues long. Trimming cost V 6 bases and J 6 bases; bases outside gene matches: 3.

Note on this clone: The same CDR3 can be traced to other DNA sequences in this sample. V and J are TRBV5-1 and TRBJ1-5, with 7 bases identical to TRBD1. The CDR3 extends over 15 amino acids. The germline gives CDR1 SGHRS, CDR2 YFSETQ. Unmatched junction bases numbered 1, after V lost 0 bases and J lost 1 base. The DNA of the CDR3 is TGCGCCAGCAGCTTGGGACAGGGCAGCAATCAGCCCCAGCATTTT. This translates into CASSLGQGSNQPQHF.

The chain joins TRBV24-1 to TRBJ1-2; D ambiguous. Germline V gene sequence: CDR1 KGHDR, CDR2 SFDVKD. The CDR3 covers 17 residues. V was pared by 3 bases and J by 5 bases, with 21 bases between. CDR3 sequence (DNA): TGTGCCACCAGTGATACTTTGGGAGGCGGGAATCTGTATGGCTACACCTTC. Translation gives CATSDTLGGGNLYGYTF.

In nucleotides, the CDR3 is TGTGCCAGCAGCTCCGAGGACATCTCCTACGAGCAGTACTTC. The encoded protein is CASSSEDISYEQYF. The chain links TRBV3-1 (or the pseudogene TRBV3-2) to TRBJ2-7; TRBD1 might be the D (5 bases). Germline values: CDR1 LGHDT, CDR2 YNNKEL (reference sequence). The V end lost 5 bases, the J end lost 0 bases, and 11 bases lay between the germline ends. The CDR3 runs to 14 residues.